This passage covers 3 T cell receptor beta chains from one sample sequenced in a study of cytomegalovirus exposure and HLA in healthy donors. Sequencing used immunoSEQ multiplex PCR; TCRdb keeps in-frame clones, though not all of them. The sample shows 150,000 to 200,000 clones, roughly 86% of them seen only once. Sequencing used PBMCs. These receptors originate from a woman aged 18-29 years in good health and CMV-seronegative.

The genes are TRBV19 and TRBJ1-5, with 7 bases matching TRBD1. The CDR3 length is 17 residues. Germline CDR1 LNHDA, CDR2 SQIVND (reference sequence). V was pared by 3 bases and J by 3 bases, with 11 bases of the junction left unmatched. DNA for the CDR3: TGTGCCAGTAGTATCCATTTTGGGACAGAATTCAATCAGCCCCAGCATTTT. This translates into CASSIHFGTEFNQPQHF.

DNA of the CDR3: TGTGCCAGCAGTCTAAATTCTGGGGCCAACGTCCTGACTTTC. This codes for CASSLNSGANVLTF. The chain carries TRBV6-5 and TRBJ2-6, with no clear D. Trimming shortened V by 5 bases and J by 1 base, and 6 bases separated the two germline ends. The CDR3 has 14 amino acids. In germline, CDR1 is MNHEY, CDR2 SVGAGI.

The chain has TRBV19 and TRBJ1-1; D perhaps matches TRBD1 (6 bases). The germline V gene encodes CDR1 LNHDA and CDR2 SQIVND (reference sequence). The V end was cut by 3 bases, the J end by 1 base, with 12 bases between. The CDR3 extends over 15 amino acids. CDR3 region: CASSMRGGENTEAFF. CDR3 nucleotide sequence: TGTGCCAGTAGTATGAGGGGGGGCGAGAACACTGAAGCTTTCTTT.